This T cell receptor beta chain appears in the sequencing data of a study of blood T cell repertoires in COVID-19. Study summary: Whether acute or convalescent, the COVID-19 samples came from the United States, Italy and Spain.

Libraries were prepared by immunoSEQ multiplex PCR; TCRdb keeps only in-frame clonotypes and omits some of them. This table holds around 200,000 clones, more than 75% found once. Recruits, aged roughly 18 to 95 years, lived in 20 to 30 US areas. Assignment of participants to cohorts was predicated upon participant-reported clinical history. Germline CDR1 is SGDLS and CDR2 is YYNGEE. V lost 0 bases to trimming and J lost 0 bases, with 11 bases between them. This CDR3 has 16 residues. Input material: PBMCs or T cells enriched from blood (not recorded which). The sequence was collected from a woman aged 40 to 50 with acute COVID-19. The V and J genes are TRBV9 and TRBJ2-3; maybe TRBD2 (5 bases). CDR3 protein: CASSVGSGESTDTQYF. The CDR3, as DNA: TGTGCCAGCAGCGTAGGATCCGGGGAAAGCACAGATACGCAGTATTTT.